The 23 T cell receptor beta chains presented below share a single source sample, sequenced in a study of cytomegalovirus exposure and HLA in healthy donors. The PCR made use of 60 Vbeta and 13 Jbeta primers. The data were produced by immunoSEQ multiplex PCR, yet TCRdb's version contains in-frame clones alone and is incomplete. Among roughly 120,000 clones, 82% were seen once, and the ten largest hold around 11%. Source material: PBMCs. These receptors all stem from a male donor in good health and CMV-seropositive.

The genes are TRBV4-3 and TRBJ2-7; 9 nucleotides match TRBD2. V was pared by 6 bases and J by 1 base, with 10 bases of the junction left unmatched. The germline CDR1 and CDR2 sequences are LGHNA and YSLEER. This CDR3 region has 16 residues. The DNA of the CDR3 is TGCGCCAGCAGTCTATCCACTAGCGGGTTATCCTACGAGCAGTACTTC. It translates to CASSLSTSGLSYEQYF.

The chain combines TRBV29-1 with TRBJ2-3; tentatively, D is TRBD2 (6 bases). The CDR3 has 14 amino acids. In germline, CDR1 is SQVTM, CDR2 ANQGSEA. The germline V and J ends were trimmed by 4 bases and 1 base, with 12 bases remaining between them. The CDR3 region is CSVAAGLGTDTQYF. CDR3 coding DNA: TGCAGCGTTGCGGCGGGATTGGGCACAGATACGCAGTATTTT.

V and J are TRBV27 and TRBJ1-4; a possible D gene is TRBD1 (5 bases). The CDR3 extends over 14 amino acids. Germline V gives CDR1 MNHEY, CDR2 SMNVEV (reference sequence). V was pared by 5 bases and J by 10 bases, with 17 bases between. The CDR3 DNA sequence: TGTGCCAGCAGTAGCAGACAGCGGGAGGTAAAACTGTTTTTT. This codes for CASSSRQREVKLFF.

This clone has a single count. The chain carries TRBV19 and TRBJ1-1, with D possibly TRBD1 on 5 matching bases. This CDR3 region has 12 residues. Germline CDR1 LNHDA, CDR2 SQIVND (reference sequence). V lost 11 bases and J 3 bases, leaving 13 bases between the germline ends. In DNA form, the CDR3 reads TGTGCCGTCACCAGGGCCGACACTGAAGCTTTCTTT. It codes for CAVTRADTEAFF. Full variable domain (remainder filled in from reference TRBV19 and TRBJ1-1): DGGITQSPKYLFRKEGQNVTLSCEQNLNHDAMYWYRQDPGQGLRLIYYSQIVNDFQKGDIAEGYSVSREKKESFPLTVTSAQKNPTAFYLCAVTRADTEAFFGQGTRLTVV.

This clone appeared once. The J gene is TRBJ1-2, the V gene TRBV19; the D is unclear. This CDR3 comprises 15 residues. V lost 0 bases, J lost 4 bases, and 12 bases lay in between. CDR1 LNHDA and CDR2 SQIVND come from the germline V gene (reference sequence). The CDR3 protein is CASSIEGPSIYGYTF. In DNA form, the CDR3 reads TGTGCCAGTAGTATAGAAGGGCCTAGCATCTATGGCTACACCTTC.

The gene calls are TRBV7-9 and TRBJ2-1; 8 nucleotides agree with TRBD2. CDR1 and CDR2 (germline): SEHNR, FQNEAQ (reference sequence). The CDR3 runs to 14 residues. Unmatched junction bases numbered 11, after V lost 1 base and J lost 15 bases. CDR3 nucleotides: TGTGCCAGCAGCTTAGAAGGGTCCGGGAGGGCCCTGTTCTTC. Its protein is CASSLEGSGRALFF. Based on the CDR3 plus reference TRBV7-9 and TRBJ2-1, the full variable domain is DTGVSQNPRHKITKRGQNVTFRCDPISEHNRLYWYRQTLGQGPEFLTYFQNEAQLEKSRLLSDRFSAERPKGSFSTLEIQRTEQGDSAMYLCASSLEGSGRALFFGPGTRLTVL.

J is TRBJ1-1 and V is TRBV7-9; a weak D match, TRBD1 (5 bases). The CDR3 is made up of 14 amino acids. Trimming shortened V by 3 bases and J by 7 bases, and 15 bases separated the two germline ends. Germline lookup yields CDR1 SEHNR and CDR2 FQNEAQ (reference sequence). The CDR3 loop reads CASSFGRAGGEAFF. DNA for the CDR3: TGTGCCAGCAGCTTTGGCAGGGCGGGGGGTGAAGCTTTCTTT.

This clone was seen only a few times. This chain connects TRBV11-2 to TRBJ1-5; D is undetermined. This CDR3 is built from 13 residues. Trimming took off 2 bases at V and 6 bases at J, with 8 bases between the two ends. Germline CDR1 is SGHAT and CDR2 is FQNNGV. CDR3 bases: TGTGCCAGCAGCTTAAATGGAGGTCAGCCCCAGCATTTT. Translated, it gives CASSLNGGQPQHF.

J is TRBJ2-2 and V is TRBV9, with 9 positions matching TRBD1. Unmatched junction bases numbered 8, after V lost 5 bases and J lost 3 bases. Germline CDR1 SGDLS, CDR2 YYNGEE. The CDR3 has 16 residues. The CDR3 spells CASRANRGLDTGELFF. As DNA, the CDR3 is TGTGCCAGCAGAGCCAACAGGGGGCTGGACACCGGGGAGCTGTTTTTT.

The V and J genes are TRBV28 and TRBJ2-4; 9 bases agree with TRBD1. The V gene's germline CDR1 is MDHEN and CDR2 SYDVKM. Unmatched junction bases numbered 9, after V lost 7 bases and J lost 8 bases. This CDR3 has 14 residues. The CDR3 sequence is CASTRQGVRDIQYF. CDR3 DNA sequence: TGTGCCAGCACCCGACAGGGGGTACGGGACATTCAGTACTTC. Together with reference TRBV28 and TRBJ2-4, the CDR3 gives the full variable domain: DVKVTQSSRYLVKRTGEKVFLECVQDMDHENMFWYRQDPGLGLRLIYFSYDVKMKEKGDIPEGYSVSREKKERFSLILESASTNQTSMYLCASTRQGVRDIQYFGAGTRLSVL.

The rearrangement uses TRBV10-1 and TRBJ2-7, with 11 bases that match TRBD1. V shed 6 bases and J 2 bases; nucleotides not matched to a gene: 6. The CDR3 spans 15 residues. Looked up from germline, CDR1 is WNHNN and CDR2 is SYGVQD (reference sequence). This CDR3 is CASSHPGQGAYEQYF. As DNA, the CDR3 is TGCGCCAGCAGCCATCCGGGACAGGGGGCCTACGAGCAGTACTTC.

In its sample, this clone was seen a few times. The rearrangement uses TRBV5-6 and TRBJ2-7; D is possibly TRBD2 (7 bases). Per the germline V gene, CDR1 is SGHDT and CDR2 is YYEEEE. This CDR3 region has 17 residues. V lost 0 bases, J lost 4 bases, and 20 bases lay in between. The chain's CDR3 is CASSLGMGERGGYEQYF. DNA of the CDR3: TGTGCCAGCAGCTTGGGAATGGGCGAAAGGGGGGGTTACGAGCAGTACTTC.

The chain carries TRBV11-2 and TRBJ2-2, with D unresolved. CDR3 size: 14 residues. CDR1 is SGHAT and CDR2 is FQNNGV in the germline V gene. The V gene lost 3 bases and the J gene lost 4 bases, with 9 bases spanning the gap. CDR3 sequence: CASSLSTRTGELFF. The CDR3 bases are TGTGCCAGCAGCTTGAGCACTCGCACCGGGGAGCTGTTTTTT. The full variable domain, completed using reference TRBV11-2 and TRBJ2-2, is EAGVAQSPRYKIIEKRQSVAFWCNPISGHATLYWYQQILGQGPKLLIQFQNNGVVDDSQLPKDRFSAERLKGVDSTLKIQPAKLEDSAVYLCASSLSTRTGELFFGEGSRLTVL.

The rearrangement uses TRBV20-1 and TRBJ1-1; D ambiguous. Deletions cut 6 bases from V and 1 base from J, with 6 bases between. The CDR3 is made up of 11 amino acids. Germline V CDR1 and CDR2: DFQATT, SNEGSKA (reference sequence). The CDR3 spells CSAFPNTEAFF. CDR3 nucleotides: TGCAGTGCCTTCCCGAACACTGAAGCTTTCTTT.

This clone was seen only once. CDR3 DNA: TGTGCCAGCAGTTCCTTGGGACTAGTAGGGTACGAGCAGTACTTC. This gives the protein CASSSLGLVGYEQYF. The chain employs TRBV28 and TRBJ2-7, with 8 bases aligning to TRBD2. After removal of 4 bases from V and 4 bases from J, the junction contained 9 bases not matched to a gene. The CDR3 loop spans 15 amino acids. Per the germline V gene, CDR1 is MDHEN and CDR2 is SYDVKM.

Written as DNA, the CDR3 is TGTGCCAGCAGCTCGGGACTAGCGGGGTACAATGAGCAGTTCTTC. Translated, it gives CASSSGLAGYNEQFF. The chain uses TRBV5-4 and TRBJ2-1, with 13 bases lining up with TRBD2. Germline values: CDR1 SGHNT, CDR2 YYREEE (reference sequence). After removal of 3 bases from V and 4 bases from J, the junction contained 1 base not matched to a gene. This CDR3 has 15 residues. Full variable domain (outside the CDR3, taken from reference TRBV5-4 and TRBJ2-1): ETGVTQSPTHLIKTRGQQVTLRCSSQSGHNTVSWYQQALGQGPQFIFQYYREEENGRGNFPPRFSGLQFPNYSSELNVNALELDDSALYLCASSSGLAGYNEQFFGPGTRLTVL.

This clone was recorded only once. The chain recombines TRBV5-6 with TRBJ2-1, with D perhaps matching TRBD2 (5 bases). Germline assignment: CDR1 SGHDT and CDR2 YYEEEE. The V and J ends lost 6 bases and 0 bases respectively, with 19 bases between them. This CDR3 contains 17 residues. The CDR3 is CASTPGMVPSSYNEQFF. The CDR3 DNA reads as TGTGCCAGCACCCCCGGGATGGTCCCTAGCTCCTACAATGAGCAGTTCTTC.

The gene calls are TRBV12-5 and TRBJ2-3, with 7 bases matching TRBD1. Germline lookup yields CDR1 LGHNT and CDR2 FRNRAP. This CDR3 region has 16 residues. V gave up 2 bases and J gave up 2 bases; unmatched junction bases: 7. The CDR3 DNA is TGTGCTAGTGGTTTGTCCCGGGACAGCATCACAGATACGCAGTATTTT. Its protein is CASGLSRDSITDTQYF.

This chain links TRBV5-4 with TRBJ2-5, with 10 bases that match TRBD1. This CDR3 has 17 residues. Per the germline V gene, CDR1 is SGHNT and CDR2 is YYREEE (reference sequence). V lost 4 bases, J lost 4 bases, and 13 bases stayed unmatched. As DNA, the CDR3 is TGTGCCAGCAGCGACCCAGGGACAGGGGTAGAGGGAGAGACCCAGTACTTC. Translation gives CASSDPGTGVEGETQYF.

The rearrangement uses TRBV27 and TRBJ2-1; 8 bases match TRBD2. This CDR3 comprises 17 residues. V lost 4 bases, J lost 0 bases, and 8 bases stayed unmatched. Germline-derived CDR1 and CDR2 are MNHEY and SMNVEV (reference sequence). The CDR3 region is CASSSGLGRGSYNEQFF. The CDR3 coding sequence is TGTGCCAGCAGTTCGGGACTAGGAAGGGGCTCCTACAATGAGCAGTTCTTC.

This chain connects TRBV19 to TRBJ2-7, with 7 bases fitting TRBD1. Germline V gene lookup returns CDR1 LNHDA and CDR2 SQIVND (reference sequence). After removal of 5 bases from V and 2 bases from J, the junction contained 9 bases not matched to a gene. The CDR3 is 15 amino acids. The DNA for the CDR3 is TGTGCCAGTAGTGCCCGACGAACAGGGGCCTACGAGCAGTACTTC. Translation gives CASSARRTGAYEQYF.

The chain recombines TRBV27 with TRBJ2-3, with 7 bases fitting TRBD2. V trimming: 5 bases; J trimming: 6 bases; junction bases outside the gene matches: 14. Germline loops: CDR1 MNHEY, CDR2 SMNVEV (reference sequence). CDR3 length equals 16 residues. DNA for the CDR3: TGTGCCAGCAGTCCTCCTGCGGGAGAGGCCCCCGATACGCAGTATTTT. Residues: CASSPPAGEAPDTQYF.

This chain uses TRBV27 with TRBJ2-2, with 15 positions matching TRBD2. V trimming: 5 bases; J trimming: 6 bases; junction bases outside the gene matches: 16. The CDR3 has 20 residues. Germline CDR1 is MNHEY and CDR2 is SMNVEV (reference sequence). The CDR3 DNA is TGTGCCAGCAGTACACCATCCGGGACTAGCGGGAGGCCGTGGTCCGGGGAGCTGTTTTTT. Protein: CASSTPSGTSGRPWSGELFF.